This T cell receptor (beta chain) was observed in a study of human T cells and chemical hapten exposure. Study background: Doses of diphenylcyclopropenone went to the patients' scalps weekly throughout the roughly 22-week study. Once 0.01% DPC had been applied to the upper back by patch test, readings were taken at 6 days.

This clonotype was counted many times. Its specificity is unknown. The study, taken as a whole, reports: A positive correlation with patch test score was shown by PT1 expanded TCR counts. Each of the donors had alopecia, so their immune responses may not resemble those of healthy people.

This CDR3 has 18 amino acids. Trimming cost V 0 bases and J 4 bases; bases outside gene matches: 15. Germline CDR1 SGHRS, CDR2 YFSETQ. The time point denotes: patch test 1, 2 weeks after DPC sensitization. Treatment noted: therapeutic diphenylcyclopropenone sensitization with weekly scalp DPC. One entry per CDR3 protein results from TCRdb running MiXCR on the RACE reads. The top ten clones hold approximately 8.9% of a sample with about 340,000 distinct CDR3 sequences, about 7% of them seen once. The chain has TRBV5-1 and TRBJ2-5; 7 nucleotides agree with TRBD2. The sequencing here drew on whole blood, taken in connection with sensitization to the hapten diphenylcyclopropenone (DPC). This TCR was sampled from a woman aged 18-29 years with alopecia areata. Some clones in this sample may be carry-over from other donors' samples. CDR3 loop: CASSLGVVRGGRSETQYF. CDR3 coding DNA: TGCGCCAGCAGCTTGGGAGTCGTGCGCGGGGGTCGTTCAGAGACCCAGTACTTC.